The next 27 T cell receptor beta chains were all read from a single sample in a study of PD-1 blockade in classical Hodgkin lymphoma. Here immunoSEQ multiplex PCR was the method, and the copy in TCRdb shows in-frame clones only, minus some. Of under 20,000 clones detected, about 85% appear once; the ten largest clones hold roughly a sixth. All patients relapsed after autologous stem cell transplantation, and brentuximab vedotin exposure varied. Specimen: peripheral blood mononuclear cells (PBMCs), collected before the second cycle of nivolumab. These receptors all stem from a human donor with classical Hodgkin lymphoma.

CDR3 in amino acids: CASSFIGGLDTEAFF. The CDR3 region has the DNA TGTGCCAGCAGTTTTATTGGGGGGCTGGACACTGAAGCTTTCTTT. The chain is built from TRBV27 and TRBJ1-1, with D maybe TRBD1 (6 bases). The CDR3 is made up of 15 amino acids. Per the germline V gene, CDR1 is MNHEY and CDR2 is SMNVEV (reference sequence). The ends were cut back, 3 bases at V and 3 bases at J, with 14 bases in the middle.

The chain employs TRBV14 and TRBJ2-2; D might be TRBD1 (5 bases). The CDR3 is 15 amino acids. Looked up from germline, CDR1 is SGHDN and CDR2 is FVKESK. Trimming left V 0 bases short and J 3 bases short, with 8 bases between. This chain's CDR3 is CASSQDPGYTGELFF. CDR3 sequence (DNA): TGTGCCAGCAGCCAAGATCCAGGGTACACCGGGGAGCTGTTTTTT. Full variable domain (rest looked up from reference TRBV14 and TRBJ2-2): EAGVTQFPSHSVIEKGQTVTLRCDPISGHDNLYWYRRVMGKEIKFLLHFVKESKQDESGMPNNRFLAERTGGTYSTLKVQPAELEDSGVYFCASSQDPGYTGELFFGEGSRLTVL.

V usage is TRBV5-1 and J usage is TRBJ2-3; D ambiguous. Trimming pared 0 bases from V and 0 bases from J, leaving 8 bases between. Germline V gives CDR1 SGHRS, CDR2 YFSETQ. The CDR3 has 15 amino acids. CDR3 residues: CASSLGGMSTDTQYF. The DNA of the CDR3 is TGCGCCAGCAGCTTGGGGGGTATGAGCACAGATACGCAGTATTTT.

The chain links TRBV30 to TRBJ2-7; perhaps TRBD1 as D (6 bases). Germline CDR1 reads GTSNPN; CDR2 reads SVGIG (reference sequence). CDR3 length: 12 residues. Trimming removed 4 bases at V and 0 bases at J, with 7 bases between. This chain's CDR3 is CAWTGVSYEQYF. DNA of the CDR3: TGTGCCTGGACAGGGGTCTCCTACGAGCAGTACTTC.

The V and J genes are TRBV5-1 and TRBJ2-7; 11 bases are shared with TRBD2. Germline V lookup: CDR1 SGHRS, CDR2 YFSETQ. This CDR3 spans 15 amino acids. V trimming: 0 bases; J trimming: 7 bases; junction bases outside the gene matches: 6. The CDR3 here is CASSLELAGVGEQYF. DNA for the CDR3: TGCGCCAGCAGCTTGGAACTAGCGGGAGTAGGAGAGCAGTACTTC.

CDR3 sequence reads: CASRAGTVLGEQYF. The CDR3 nucleotides read TGTGCCAGCAGGGCCGGGACAGTACTCGGTGAGCAGTACTTC. This sequence joins TRBV2 and TRBJ2-7, with TRBD1 identical over 7 bases. This CDR3 is 14 amino acids long. V shed 6 bases, J shed 7 bases, and the junction held 12 bases outside the gene matches. From germline, CDR1 is SNHLY and CDR2 FYNNEI.

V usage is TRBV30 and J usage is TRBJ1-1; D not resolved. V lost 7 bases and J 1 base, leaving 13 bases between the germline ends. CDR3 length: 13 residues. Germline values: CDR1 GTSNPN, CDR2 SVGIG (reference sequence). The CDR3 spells CASSIGWNTEAFF. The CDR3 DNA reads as TGTGCCTCAAGTATAGGGTGGAACACTGAAGCTTTCTTT.

The CDR3 is CAIRGYTEAFF. DNA for the CDR3: TGTGCCATTCGCGGTTACACTGAAGCTTTCTTT. The gene calls are TRBV28 and TRBJ1-1, with unresolved D. CDR3 size: 11 residues. The germline V and J ends were trimmed by 10 bases and 3 bases, with 9 bases remaining between them. Germline loops: CDR1 MDHEN, CDR2 SYDVKM.

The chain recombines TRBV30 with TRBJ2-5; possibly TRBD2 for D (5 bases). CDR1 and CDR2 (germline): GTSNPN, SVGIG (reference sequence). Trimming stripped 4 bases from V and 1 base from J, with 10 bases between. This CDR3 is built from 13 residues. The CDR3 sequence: CAWTGILQETQYF. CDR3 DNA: TGTGCCTGGACCGGGATACTCCAAGAGACCCAGTACTTC. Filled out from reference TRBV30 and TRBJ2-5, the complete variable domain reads SQTIHQWPATLVQPVGSPLSLECTVEGTSNPNLYWYRQAAGRGLQLLFYSVGIGQISSEVPQNLSASRPQDRQFILSSKKLLLSDSGFYLCAWTGILQETQYFGPGTRLLVL.

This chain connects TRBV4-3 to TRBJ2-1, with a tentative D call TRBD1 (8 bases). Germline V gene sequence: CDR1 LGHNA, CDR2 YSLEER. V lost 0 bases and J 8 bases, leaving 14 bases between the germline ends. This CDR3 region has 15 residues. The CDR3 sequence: CASSQDRTGRDEQFF. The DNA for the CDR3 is TGCGCCAGCAGCCAAGATAGGACAGGGAGGGATGAGCAGTTCTTC.

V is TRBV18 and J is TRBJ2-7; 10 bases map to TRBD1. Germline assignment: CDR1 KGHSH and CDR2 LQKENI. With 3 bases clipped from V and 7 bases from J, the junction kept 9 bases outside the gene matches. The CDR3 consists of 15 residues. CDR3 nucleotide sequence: TGTGCCAGCTCACCTGTGGACAGGGGGAGTGGGGAGCAGTACTTC. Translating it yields CASSPVDRGSGEQYF.

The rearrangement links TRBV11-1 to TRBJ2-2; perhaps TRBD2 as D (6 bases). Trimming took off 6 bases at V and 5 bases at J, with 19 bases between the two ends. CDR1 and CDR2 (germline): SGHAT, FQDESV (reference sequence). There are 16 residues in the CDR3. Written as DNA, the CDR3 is TGTGCCAGCAGTCATGATGAGACTAGTTGGACCGGGGAGCTGTTTTTT. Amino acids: CASSHDETSWTGELFF. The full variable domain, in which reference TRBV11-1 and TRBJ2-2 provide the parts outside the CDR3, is EAEVAQSPRYKITEKSQAVAFWCDPISGHATLYWYRQILGQGPELLVQFQDESVVDDSQLPKDRFSAERLKGVDSTLKIQPAELGDSAMYLCASSHDETSWTGELFFGEGSRLTVL.

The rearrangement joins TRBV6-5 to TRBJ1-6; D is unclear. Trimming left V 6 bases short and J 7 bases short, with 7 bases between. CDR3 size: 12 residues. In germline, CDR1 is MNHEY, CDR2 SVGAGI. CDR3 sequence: CASSRLNSPLHF. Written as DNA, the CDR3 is TGTGCCAGCAGCCGCCTAAATTCACCCCTCCACTTT.

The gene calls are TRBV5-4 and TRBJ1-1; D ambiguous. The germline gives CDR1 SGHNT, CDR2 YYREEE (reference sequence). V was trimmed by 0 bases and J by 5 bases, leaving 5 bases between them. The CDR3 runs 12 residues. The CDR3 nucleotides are TGTGCCAGCAGCTTGGCGGAGACTGAAGCTTTCTTT. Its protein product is CASSLAETEAFF. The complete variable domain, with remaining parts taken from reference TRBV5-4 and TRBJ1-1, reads ETGVTQSPTHLIKTRGQQVTLRCSSQSGHNTVSWYQQALGQGPQFIFQYYREEENGRGNFPPRFSGLQFPNYSSELNVNALELDDSALYLCASSLAETEAFFGQGTRLTVV.

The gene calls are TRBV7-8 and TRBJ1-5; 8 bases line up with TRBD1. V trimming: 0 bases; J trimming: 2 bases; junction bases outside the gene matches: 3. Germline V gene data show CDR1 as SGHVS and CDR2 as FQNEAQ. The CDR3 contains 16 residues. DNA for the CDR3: TGTGCCAGCAGCTTAGCCATGACAGGGGGCAATCAGCCCCAGCATTTT. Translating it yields CASSLAMTGGNQPQHF.

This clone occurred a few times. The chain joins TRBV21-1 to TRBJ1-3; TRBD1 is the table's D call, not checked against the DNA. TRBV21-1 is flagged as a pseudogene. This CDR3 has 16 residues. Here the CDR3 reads CASSKGDSFSGNTIYF. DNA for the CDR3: TGTGCCAGCAGCAAAGGGGACAGTTTCTCTGGAAACACCATATATTTT.

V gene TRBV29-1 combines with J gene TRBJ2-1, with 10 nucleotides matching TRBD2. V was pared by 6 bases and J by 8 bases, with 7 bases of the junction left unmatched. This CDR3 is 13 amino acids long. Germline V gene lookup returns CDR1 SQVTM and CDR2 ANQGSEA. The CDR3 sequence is CSVPSGGLDEQFF. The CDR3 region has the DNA TGCAGCGTCCCTAGCGGGGGCTTAGATGAGCAGTTCTTC.

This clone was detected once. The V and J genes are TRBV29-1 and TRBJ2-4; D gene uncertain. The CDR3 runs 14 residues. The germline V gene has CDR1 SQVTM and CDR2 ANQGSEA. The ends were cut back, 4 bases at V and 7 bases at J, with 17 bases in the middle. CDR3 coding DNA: TGCAGCGTTGTTTTTAATCCCCCCGGGAACATTCAGTACTTC. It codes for CSVVFNPPGNIQYF. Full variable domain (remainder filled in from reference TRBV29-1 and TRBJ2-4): SAVISQKPSRDICQRGTSLTIQCQVDSQVTMMFWYRQQPGQSLTLIATANQGSEATYESGFVIDKFPISRPNLTFSTLTVSNMSPEDSSIYLCSVVFNPPGNIQYFGAGTRLSVL.

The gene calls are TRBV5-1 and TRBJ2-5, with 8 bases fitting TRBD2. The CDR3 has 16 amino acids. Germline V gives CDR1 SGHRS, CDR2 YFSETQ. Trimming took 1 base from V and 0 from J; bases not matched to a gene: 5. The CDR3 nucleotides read TGCGCCAGCAGCTTGACTAGCGGACCGTACCAAGAGACCCAGTACTTC. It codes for CASSLTSGPYQETQYF.

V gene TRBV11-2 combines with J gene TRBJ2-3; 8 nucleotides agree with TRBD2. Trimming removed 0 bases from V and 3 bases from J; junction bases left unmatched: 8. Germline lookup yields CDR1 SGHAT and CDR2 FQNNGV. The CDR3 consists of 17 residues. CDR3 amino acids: CASSLDLSGGLTDTQYF. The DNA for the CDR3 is TGTGCCAGCAGCTTAGATCTGAGCGGGGGCCTTACAGATACGCAGTATTTT.

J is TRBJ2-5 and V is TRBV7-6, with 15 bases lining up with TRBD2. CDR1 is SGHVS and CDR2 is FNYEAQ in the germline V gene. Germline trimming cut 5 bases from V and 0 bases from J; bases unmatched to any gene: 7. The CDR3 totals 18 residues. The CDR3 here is CASSRGLAGGIHQETQYF. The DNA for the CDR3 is TGTGCCAGCAGCAGGGGACTAGCGGGGGGAATACACCAAGAGACCCAGTACTTC.

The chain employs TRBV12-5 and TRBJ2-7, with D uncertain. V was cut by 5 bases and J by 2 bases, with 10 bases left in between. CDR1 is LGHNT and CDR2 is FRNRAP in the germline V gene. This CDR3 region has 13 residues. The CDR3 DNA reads TGTGCTAGTGGTCCGGACGAGACCTACGAGCAGTACTTC. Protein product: CASGPDETYEQYF.

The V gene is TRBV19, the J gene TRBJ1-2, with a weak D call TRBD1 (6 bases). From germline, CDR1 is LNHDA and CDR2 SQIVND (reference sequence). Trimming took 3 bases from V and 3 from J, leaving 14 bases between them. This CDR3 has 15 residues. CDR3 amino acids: CASSIPGQNHYGYTF. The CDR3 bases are TGTGCCAGTAGTATTCCCGGACAGAACCACTATGGCTACACCTTC.

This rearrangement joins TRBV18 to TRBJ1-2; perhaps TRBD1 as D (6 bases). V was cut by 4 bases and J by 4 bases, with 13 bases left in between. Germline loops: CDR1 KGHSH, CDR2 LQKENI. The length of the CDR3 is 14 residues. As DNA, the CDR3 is TGTGCCAGCTCACTAGGGGGACGGCCCTATGGCTACACCTTC. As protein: CASSLGGRPYGYTF.

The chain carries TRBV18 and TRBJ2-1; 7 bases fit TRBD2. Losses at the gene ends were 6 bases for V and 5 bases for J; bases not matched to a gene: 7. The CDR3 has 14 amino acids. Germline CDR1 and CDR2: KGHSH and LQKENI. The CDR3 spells CASSSRGGDNEQFF. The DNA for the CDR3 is TGTGCCAGCTCCTCCCGGGGAGGGGACAATGAGCAGTTCTTC.

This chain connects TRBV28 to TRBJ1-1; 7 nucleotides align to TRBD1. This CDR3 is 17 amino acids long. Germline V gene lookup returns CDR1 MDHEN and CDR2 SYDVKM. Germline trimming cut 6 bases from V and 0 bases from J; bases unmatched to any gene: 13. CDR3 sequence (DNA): TGTGCCAGCAGCTATGACCAGGGGGGTGGCATGAACACTGAAGCTTTCTTT. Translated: CASSYDQGGGMNTEAFF.

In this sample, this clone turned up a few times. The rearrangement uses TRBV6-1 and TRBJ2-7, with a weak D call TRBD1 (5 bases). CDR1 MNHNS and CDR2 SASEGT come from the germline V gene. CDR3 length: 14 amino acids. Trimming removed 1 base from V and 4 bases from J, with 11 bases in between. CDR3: CASSEVGVRYEQYF. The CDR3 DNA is TGTGCCAGCAGTGAAGTAGGGGTTAGGTACGAGCAGTACTTC.